What follows are 8 T cell receptor beta chains derived from one specimen sequenced in a study of beta chain features in type 1 diabetes. Investigators reverse transcribed all isolated RNA, so they sequenced expressed TCRB transcripts. Clones were read by immunoSEQ multiplex PCR, and TCRdb kept only the in-frame ones, dropping some. The sample includes approximately 380,000 clones, around 15% of them seen just once. The sequenced sample consisted of naive CD4+ T cells from blood. The origin of the receptors is a woman younger than 30 in good health.

This clone was seen more than once but under ten times. The chain links TRBV28 to TRBJ2-7, with 7 positions matching TRBD1. The trim removed 8 bases at V and 2 bases at J, leaving 6 bases unmatched. Germline assignment: CDR1 MDHEN and CDR2 SYDVKM. The CDR3 totals 13 residues. The DNA for the CDR3 is TGTGCCAGCGGTCTGACAGGGACCTACGAGCAGTACTTC. Amino acids: CASGLTGTYEQYF.

In its sample, this clone was seen a few times. The J gene is TRBJ1-2, the V gene TRBV7-9, with D perhaps TRBD1 (5 bases). Between the trimmed V and J ends, which lost 2 bases and 7 bases, there was a span of 14 bases. The CDR3 consists of 14 residues. In germline, CDR1 is SEHNR, CDR2 FQNEAQ (reference sequence). CDR3 DNA sequence: TGTGCCAGCAGCTTATTCGTCCAGGGCGGTGGCTACACCTTC. It encodes CASSLFVQGGGYTF.

The rearrangement links TRBV30 to TRBJ1-1; 9 positions match TRBD1. Per the germline V gene, CDR1 is GTSNPN and CDR2 is SVGIG (reference sequence). After removal of 4 bases from V and 2 bases from J, the junction contained 5 bases not matched to a gene. CDR3 length equals 14 residues. The CDR3 loop is CAWNGQGINTEAFF. The CDR3 DNA reads as TGTGCCTGGAACGGACAGGGGATCAACACTGAAGCTTTCTTT.

This clone was detected a few times. The chain joins TRBV18 to TRBJ2-7; the D gene is possibly TRBD2 (6 bases). The V and J ends lost 4 bases and 2 bases respectively, with 12 bases between them. This CDR3 spans 14 amino acids. Germline CDR1 reads KGHSH; CDR2 reads LQKENI. The chain's CDR3 is CASSRPGLTYEQYF. The CDR3 DNA sequence: TGTGCCAGCTCACGCCCGGGACTGACCTACGAGCAGTACTTC. Using reference TRBV18 and TRBJ2-7 for the parts outside the CDR3, the full variable domain is NAGVMQNPRHLVRRRGQEARLRCSPMKGHSHVYWYRQLPEEGLKFMVYLQKENIIDESGMPKERFSAEFPKEGPSILRIQQVVRGDSAAYFCASSRPGLTYEQYFGPGTRLTVT.

The rearrangement joins TRBV11-2 to TRBJ2-7, with TRBD2 matching over 12 bases. The CDR3 covers 15 residues. Losses at the gene ends were 5 bases for V and 0 bases for J; bases not matched to a gene: 2. The V gene's germline CDR1 is SGHAT and CDR2 FQNNGV. CDR3 sequence reads: CASSGLAGSSYEQYF. Written as DNA, the CDR3 is TGTGCCAGCAGCGGACTAGCGGGATCCTCCTACGAGCAGTACTTC.

The rearrangement links TRBV25-1 to TRBJ1-2; 11 bases align to TRBD1. V shed 3 bases, J shed 7 bases, and the junction held 7 bases outside the gene matches. This CDR3 has 15 amino acids. The germline gives CDR1 MGHDK, CDR2 SYGVNS. CDR3 nucleotides: TGTGCCAGCAGTGACCCAGGACAGGGGGCTGTTGGCTACACCTTC. Its translation: CASSDPGQGAVGYTF.

The chain joins TRBV20-1 to TRBJ2-7; D gene ambiguous. The CDR3 extends over 10 amino acids. The V gene lost 7 bases and the J gene lost 5 bases, with 9 bases spanning the gap. Germline-derived CDR1 and CDR2 are DFQATT and SNEGSKA (reference sequence). The CDR3 sequence is CSVRRNEQYF. DNA of the CDR3: TGCAGTGTCAGAAGAAACGAGCAGTACTTC.

Only a few counts were recorded for this clone. The chain uses TRBV5-4 and TRBJ1-5; D might be TRBD1 (5 bases). Trimming removed 3 bases from V and 5 bases from J, with 12 bases in between. The CDR3 has 14 amino acids. The germline CDR1 and CDR2 sequences are SGHNT and YYREEE (reference sequence). CDR3 sequence reads: CASSSGIQDQPQHF. CDR3 nucleotide sequence: TGTGCCAGCAGCTCAGGGATACAGGATCAGCCCCAGCATTTT. Looking up the rest from reference TRBV5-4 and TRBJ1-5 gives the full variable domain: ETGVTQSPTHLIKTRGQQVTLRCSSQSGHNTVSWYQQALGQGPQFIFQYYREEENGRGNFPPRFSGLQFPNYSSELNVNALELDDSALYLCASSSGIQDQPQHFGDGTRLSIL.